This T cell receptor beta chain was recovered during a study of blood T cell repertoires in COVID-19. Overall study: Sources were T cells, B-cell-depleted T cells, or PBMCs; the material itself was cDNA or gDNA.

TCRdb keeps only in-frame clones here, not all; method: immunoSEQ multiplex PCR. The sample has around 140,000 clones, 75% to 90% seen once. This CDR3 region has 14 residues. The V gene lost 7 bases and the J gene lost 0 bases, with 13 bases spanning the gap. The germline V gene has CDR1 SNHLY and CDR2 FYNNEI. The chain has TRBV2 and TRBJ2-7, with D uncertain. The receptor was derived from a human donor in a cohort sampled during active COVID-19. Source material: peripheral blood. The CDR3 loop reads CASTLWPSSYEQYF. The CDR3 nucleotides read TGTGCCAGCACCCTCTGGCCAAGCTCCTACGAGCAGTACTTC.